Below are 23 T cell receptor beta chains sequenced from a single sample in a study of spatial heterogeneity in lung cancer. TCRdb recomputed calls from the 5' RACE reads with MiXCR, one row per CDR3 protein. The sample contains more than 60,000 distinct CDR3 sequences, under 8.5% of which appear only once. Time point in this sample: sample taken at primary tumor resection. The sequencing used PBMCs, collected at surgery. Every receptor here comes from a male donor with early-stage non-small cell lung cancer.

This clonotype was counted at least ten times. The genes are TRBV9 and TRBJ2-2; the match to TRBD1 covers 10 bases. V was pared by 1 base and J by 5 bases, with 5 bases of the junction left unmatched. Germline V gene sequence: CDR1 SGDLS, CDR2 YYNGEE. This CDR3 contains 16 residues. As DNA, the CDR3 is TGTGCCAGCAGCGTAAGACAGGGGGCCGGAACCGGGGAGCTGTTTTTT. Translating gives CASSVRQGAGTGELFF.

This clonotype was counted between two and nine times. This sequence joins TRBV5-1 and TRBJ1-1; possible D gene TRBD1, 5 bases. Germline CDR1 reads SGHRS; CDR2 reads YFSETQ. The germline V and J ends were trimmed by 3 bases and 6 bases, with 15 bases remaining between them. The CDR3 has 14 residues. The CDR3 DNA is TGCGCCAGCAGCTCGGGAAATGAGGGGTCTGAAGCTTTCTTT. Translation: CASSSGNEGSEAFF.

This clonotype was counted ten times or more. The CDR3 DNA reads TGCGCCAGCAGCCAAGGGGGAGCTCCCTATGGCTACACCTTC. Its translation is CASSQGGAPYGYTF. The rearrangement links TRBV4-1 to TRBJ1-2; D is uncertain. V dropped 1 base and J dropped 4 bases, with 10 bases sitting between them. Germline CDR1 MGHRA, CDR2 YSYEKL. The CDR3 is 14 amino acids.

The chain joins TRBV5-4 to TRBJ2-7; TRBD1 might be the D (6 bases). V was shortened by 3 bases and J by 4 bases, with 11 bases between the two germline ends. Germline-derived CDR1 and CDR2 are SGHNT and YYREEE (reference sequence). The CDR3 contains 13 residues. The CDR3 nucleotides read TGTGCCAGCAGCTCCTGGACAGATTACGAGCAGTACTTC. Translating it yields CASSSWTDYEQYF.

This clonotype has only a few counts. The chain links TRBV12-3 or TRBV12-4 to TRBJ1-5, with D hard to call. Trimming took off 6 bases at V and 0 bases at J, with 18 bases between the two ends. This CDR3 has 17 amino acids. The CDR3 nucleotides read TGTGCCAGCAGCCGCCGGCTCCAAGTTAATAGCAATCAGCCCCAGCATTTT. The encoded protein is CASSRRLQVNSNQPQHF.

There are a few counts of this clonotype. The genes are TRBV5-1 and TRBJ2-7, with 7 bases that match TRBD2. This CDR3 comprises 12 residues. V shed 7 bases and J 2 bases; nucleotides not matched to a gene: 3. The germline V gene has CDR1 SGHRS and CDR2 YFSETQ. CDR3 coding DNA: TGCGCCAGCGGGGAGGGTCCCTACGAGCAGTACTTC. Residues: CASGEGPYEQYF. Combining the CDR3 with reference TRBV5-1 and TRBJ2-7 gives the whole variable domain KAGVTQTPRYLIKTRGQQVTLSCSPISGHRSVSWYQQTPGQGLQFLFEYFSETQRNKGNFPGRFSGRQFSNSRSEMNVSTLELGDSALYLCASGEGPYEQYFGPGTRLTVT.

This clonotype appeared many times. The CDR3 is CASSRNEKLFF. CDR3 nucleotides: TGTGCCAGCAGCAGAAATGAAAAACTGTTTTTT. The rearrangement links TRBV7-9 to TRBJ1-4, with D hard to call. V was pared by 5 bases and J by 5 bases, with 3 bases between. This CDR3 is 11 amino acids long. The germline gives CDR1 SEHNR, CDR2 FQNEAQ (reference sequence).

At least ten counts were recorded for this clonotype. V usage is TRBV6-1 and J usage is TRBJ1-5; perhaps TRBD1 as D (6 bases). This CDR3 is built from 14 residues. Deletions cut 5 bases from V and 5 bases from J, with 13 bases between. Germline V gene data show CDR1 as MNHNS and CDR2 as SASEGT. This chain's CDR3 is CASSPGTTDQPQHF. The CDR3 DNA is TGTGCCAGCAGTCCAGGGACAACAGATCAGCCCCAGCATTTT.

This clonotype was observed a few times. The CDR3 DNA reads as TGTGCCAGCAGTTTAGGACAGGCGGTGGGCAATCAGCCCCAGCATTTT. Translating gives CASSLGQAVGNQPQHF. The rearrangement joins TRBV12-3 or TRBV12-4 to TRBJ1-5; TRBD1 is a possible D gene (6 bases). This CDR3 is built from 16 residues. Trimming shortened V by 1 base and J by 2 bases, and 12 bases separated the two germline ends.

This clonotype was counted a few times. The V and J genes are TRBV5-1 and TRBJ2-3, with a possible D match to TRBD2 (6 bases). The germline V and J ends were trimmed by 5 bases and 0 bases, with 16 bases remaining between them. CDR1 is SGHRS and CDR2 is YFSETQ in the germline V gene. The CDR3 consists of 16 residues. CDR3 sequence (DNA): TGCGCCAGCAGTCACCGGAGGGGACTCAGCACAGATACGCAGTATTTT. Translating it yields CASSHRRGLSTDTQYF.

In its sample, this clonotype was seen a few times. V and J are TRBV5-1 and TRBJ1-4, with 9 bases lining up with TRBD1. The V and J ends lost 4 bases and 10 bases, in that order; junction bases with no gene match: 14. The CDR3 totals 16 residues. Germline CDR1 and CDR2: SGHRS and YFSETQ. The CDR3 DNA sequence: TGCGCCAGCAGCCCTAGACCGACAGGGGGGACAGGAAAACTGTTTTTT. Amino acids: CASSPRPTGGTGKLFF.

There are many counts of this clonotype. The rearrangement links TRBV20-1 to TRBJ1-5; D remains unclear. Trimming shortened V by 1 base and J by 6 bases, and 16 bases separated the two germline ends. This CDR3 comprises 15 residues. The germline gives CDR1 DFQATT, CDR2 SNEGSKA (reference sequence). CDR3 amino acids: CSARGVAGGGQPQHF. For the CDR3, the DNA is TGCAGTGCTAGAGGGGTGGCGGGTGGAGGTCAGCCCCAGCATTTT.

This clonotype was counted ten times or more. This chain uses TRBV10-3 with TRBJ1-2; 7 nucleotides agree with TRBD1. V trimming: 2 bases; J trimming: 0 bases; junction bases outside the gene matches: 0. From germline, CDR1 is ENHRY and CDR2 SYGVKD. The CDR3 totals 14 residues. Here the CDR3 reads CAISEGQANYGYTF. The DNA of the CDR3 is TGTGCCATCAGTGAGGGACAGGCTAACTATGGCTACACCTTC.

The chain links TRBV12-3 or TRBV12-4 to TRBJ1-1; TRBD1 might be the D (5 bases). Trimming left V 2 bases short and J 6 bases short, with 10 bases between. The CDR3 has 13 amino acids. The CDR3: CASSLKRDAEAFF. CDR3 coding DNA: TGTGCCAGCAGTTTAAAAAGGGACGCTGAAGCTTTCTTT.

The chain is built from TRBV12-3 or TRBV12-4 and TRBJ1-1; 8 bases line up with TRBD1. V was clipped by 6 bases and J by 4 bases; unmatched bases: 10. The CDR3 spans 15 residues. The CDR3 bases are TGTGCCAGCAGGGTGGGACAGGTCGGAAGCACTGAAGCTTTCTTT. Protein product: CASRVGQVGSTEAFF.

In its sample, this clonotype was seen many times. CDR3 in amino acids: CASSASDPYGYTF. CDR3 coding DNA: TGTGCCAGCAGCGCGTCAGACCCATATGGCTACACCTTC. The genes are TRBV6-5 and TRBJ1-2; D remains unclear. The CDR3 is 13 residues long. Germline loops: CDR1 MNHEY, CDR2 SVGAGI. Trimming took off 6 bases at V and 5 bases at J, with 13 bases between the two ends.

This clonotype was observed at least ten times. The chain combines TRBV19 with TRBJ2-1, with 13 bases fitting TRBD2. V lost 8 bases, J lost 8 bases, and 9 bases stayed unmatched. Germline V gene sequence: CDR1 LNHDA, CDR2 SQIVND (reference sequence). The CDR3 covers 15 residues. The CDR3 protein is CASGLAGDIRYEQFF. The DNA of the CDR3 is TGTGCCAGTGGACTAGCGGGAGATATTAGGTATGAGCAGTTCTTC.

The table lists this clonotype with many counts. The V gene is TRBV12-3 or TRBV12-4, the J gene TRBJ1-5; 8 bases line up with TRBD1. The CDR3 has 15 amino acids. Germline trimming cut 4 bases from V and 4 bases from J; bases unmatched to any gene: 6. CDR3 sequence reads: CASSSGQGWNQPQHF. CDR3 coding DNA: TGTGCCAGCAGTTCCGGACAGGGATGGAATCAGCCCCAGCATTTT.

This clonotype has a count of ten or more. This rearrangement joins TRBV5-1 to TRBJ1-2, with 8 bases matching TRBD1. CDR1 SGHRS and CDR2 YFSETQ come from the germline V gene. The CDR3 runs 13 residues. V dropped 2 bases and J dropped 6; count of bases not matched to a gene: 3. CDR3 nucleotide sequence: TGCGCCAGCAGCTTTGGACAGGGTAATGGCTACACCTTC. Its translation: CASSFGQGNGYTF.

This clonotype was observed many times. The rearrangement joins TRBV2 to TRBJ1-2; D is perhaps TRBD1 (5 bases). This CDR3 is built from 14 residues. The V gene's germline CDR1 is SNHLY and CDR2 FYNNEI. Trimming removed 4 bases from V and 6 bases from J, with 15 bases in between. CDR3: CASSVLGEANGYTF. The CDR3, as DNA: TGTGCCAGCAGTGTCTTGGGGGAAGCGAATGGCTACACCTTC.

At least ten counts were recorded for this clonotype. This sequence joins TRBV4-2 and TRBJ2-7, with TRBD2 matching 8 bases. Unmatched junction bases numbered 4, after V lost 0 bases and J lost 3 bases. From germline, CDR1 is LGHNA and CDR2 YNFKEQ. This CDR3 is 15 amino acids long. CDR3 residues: CASSQDGTSSYEQYF. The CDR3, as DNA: TGTGCCAGCAGCCAAGATGGGACTAGTAGCTACGAGCAGTACTTC.

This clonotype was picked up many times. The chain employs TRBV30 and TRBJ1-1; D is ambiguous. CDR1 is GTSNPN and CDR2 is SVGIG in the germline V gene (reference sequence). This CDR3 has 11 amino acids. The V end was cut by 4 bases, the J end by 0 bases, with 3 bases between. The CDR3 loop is CAWTVNTEAFF. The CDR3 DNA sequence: TGTGCCTGGACAGTGAACACTGAAGCTTTCTTT.

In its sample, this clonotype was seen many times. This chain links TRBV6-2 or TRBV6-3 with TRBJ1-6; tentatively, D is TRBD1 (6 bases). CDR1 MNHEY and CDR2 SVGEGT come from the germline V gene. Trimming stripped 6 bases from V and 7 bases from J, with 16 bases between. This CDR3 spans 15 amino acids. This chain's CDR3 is CASRVEEGGNSPLHF. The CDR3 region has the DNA TGTGCCAGCAGGGTGGAGGAAGGGGGAAATTCACCCCTCCACTTT.